This T cell receptor (beta chain) comes out of a study of shared clonotypes between healthy human individuals. Study-level points and caveats: What naive subsets generally showed was a larger estimated richness than memory subsets showed. Non-shared clonotypes had lower generation probabilities than those shared by all four donors.

CDR1 and CDR2 (germline): MGHRA, YSYEKL. This CDR3 contains 17 residues. V shed 1 base and J shed 3 bases, with 18 bases lying between them. CD8 cells regarded as naive lacked CD45RO, were positively chosen for CCR7, and omitted terminally differentiated effector memory CD45RA+ cells. Turning to this clone: Its antigen is not known.

Once extracted for a subset, genomic DNA was divided evenly among several immunoSEQ plates. Repertoires were generated with immunoSEQ multiplex PCR, while TCRdb's copy carries only in-frame clones and drops some. Of millions of clones in the sample, about 95% were seen once. Material for sequencing was naive CD8+ T cells sorted from blood. The sequence came from a man younger than 35 in good health. The V gene is TRBV4-1, the J gene TRBJ2-5; D unclear. The CDR3 here is CASSQVDKGPGKETQYF. The CDR3 DNA sequence: TGCGCCAGCAGCCAAGTTGACAAAGGGCCAGGTAAAGAGACCCAGTACTTC.